The 18 T cell receptor beta chains listed next were all sequenced from one sample in a study of CD8+ T cells in alopecia areata. Reverse transcription of extracted RNA yielded cDNA, which provided the sequencing template. Repertoires were generated with immunoSEQ multiplex PCR, while TCRdb's copy carries only in-frame clones and drops some. The sample holds approximately 180,000 clones, around 63% seen once. Sample: CD4+ T cells sorted from blood, taken at week 0. The receptor set was obtained from a human donor with alopecia areata.

This rearrangement joins TRBV30 to TRBJ2-7, with TRBD1 matching 7 bases. The CDR3 loop spans 13 amino acids. V lost 6 bases, J lost 5 bases, and 10 bases stayed unmatched. CDR1 is GTSNPN and CDR2 is SVGIG in the germline V gene (reference sequence). The CDR3 DNA is TGTGCCTGTTCAGGCAGGGGGTTCCACGAGCAGTACTTC. This gives the protein CACSGRGFHEQYF.

The CDR3 DNA follows: TGCGCCAGCAGCTTGGCCGATCAGGCCGGGGAGCTGTTTTTT. Translated, it gives CASSLADQAGELFF. V is TRBV5-1 and J is TRBJ2-2, with D unclear. Trimming removed 0 bases at V and 6 bases at J, with 9 bases between. Germline CDR1 reads SGHRS; CDR2 reads YFSETQ. This CDR3 spans 14 amino acids.

V gene TRBV11-2 combines with J gene TRBJ2-7, with D maybe TRBD2 (6 bases). Trimming pared 1 base from V and 2 bases from J, leaving 12 bases between. Germline-derived CDR1 and CDR2 are SGHAT and FQNNGV. CDR3 length: 15 amino acids. The CDR3 region is CASSLGVAATYEQYF. CDR3 coding DNA: TGTGCCAGCAGCTTAGGAGTAGCGGCCACCTACGAGCAGTACTTC.

This chain links TRBV14 with TRBJ2-5; 7 bases fit TRBD1. The V segment lost 1 base and the J segment 2 bases; nucleotides outside the gene matches: 4. Germline assignment: CDR1 SGHDN and CDR2 FVKESK. CDR3 size: 15 residues. The CDR3, as DNA: TGTGCCAGCAGCCAAGGGACAGGACTTCAAGAGACCCAGTACTTC. Translating it yields CASSQGTGLQETQYF.

The chain has TRBV27 and TRBJ2-1; no reliable D call. Germline CDR1 MNHEY, CDR2 SMNVEV (reference sequence). Trimming took off 2 bases at V and 1 base at J, with 9 bases between the two ends. This CDR3 comprises 15 residues. The CDR3 loop is CASSLSRPSYNEQFF. The CDR3 nucleotides are TGTGCCAGCAGTTTAAGTCGTCCGTCCTACAATGAGCAGTTCTTC.

This chain connects TRBV29-1 to TRBJ2-5, with D perhaps given as TRBD1 or TRBD2 (5 bases each). The CDR3 covers 14 residues. CDR1 SQVTM and CDR2 ANQGSEA come from the germline V gene. With 4 bases removed from V and 2 bases from J, the gap between germline ends came to 14 bases. The chain's CDR3 is CSVAGRLSQETQYF. The CDR3 region has the DNA TGCAGCGTTGCGGGACGGCTGAGTCAAGAGACCCAGTACTTC.

V and J are TRBV29-1 and TRBJ1-1; D is possibly TRBD1 (6 bases). CDR1 is SQVTM and CDR2 is ANQGSEA in the germline V gene. V shed 5 bases and J shed 0 bases, with 13 bases lying between them. The CDR3 consists of 14 residues. DNA of the CDR3: TGCAGCGTTCGACGGGGGGCGATGAACACTGAAGCTTTCTTT. It yields the protein CSVRRGAMNTEAFF.

V is TRBV5-1 and J is TRBJ1-1; D is unresolved. CDR1 and CDR2 (germline): SGHRS, YFSETQ. The CDR3 sequence is 16 residues long. V was shortened by 2 bases and J by 0 bases, with 14 bases between the two germline ends. In DNA, the CDR3 is TGCGCCAGCAGCTTCGGGCGGGGAACCATGAACACTGAAGCTTTCTTT. It codes for CASSFGRGTMNTEAFF.

The chain combines TRBV30 with TRBJ2-3, with D possibly matching TRBD2 (6 bases). Trimming shortened V by 0 bases and J by 1 base, and 11 bases separated the two germline ends. Germline loops: CDR1 GTSNPN, CDR2 SVGIG (reference sequence). The CDR3 loop spans 15 amino acids. As DNA, the CDR3 is TGTGCCTGGAGTGTACAGGCGGGACGCACAGATACGCAGTATTTT. As protein: CAWSVQAGRTDTQYF.

The chain joins TRBV30 to TRBJ1-2, with 7 bases aligning to TRBD1. This CDR3 comprises 13 residues. CDR1 is GTSNPN and CDR2 is SVGIG in the germline V gene (reference sequence). V lost 2 bases and J lost 8; bases outside the gene matches: 8. CDR3 nucleotides: TGTGCCTGGAGTCCCACAGGGGTCTTAGGCTACACCTTC. Its protein is CAWSPTGVLGYTF.

This clone was observed a handful of times. The chain carries TRBV19 and TRBJ1-2; no reliable D call. The CDR3 is 14 residues long. Per germline, CDR1 LNHDA and CDR2 SQIVND (reference sequence). Trimming removed 4 bases from V and 0 bases from J, with 9 bases in between. As DNA, the CDR3 is TGTGCCAGTAGTAACGACGGAGCTAACTATGGCTACACCTTC. Its protein product is CASSNDGANYGYTF.

This chain links TRBV6-6 with TRBJ2-3, with TRBD2 as a possible D gene (6 bases). The V gene lost 5 bases and the J gene lost 14 bases, with 17 bases spanning the gap. The CDR3 sequence is 12 residues long. Per germline, CDR1 MNHNY and CDR2 SVGAGI (reference sequence). In nucleotides, the CDR3 is TGTGCCAGCAGTCCCGCTAGTCGGGAGCCGTATTTT. Amino acids: CASSPASREPYF.

This clone occurred a few times. The gene calls are TRBV6-1 and TRBJ1-1, with D uncertain. V lost 4 bases and J 3 bases, leaving 9 bases between the germline ends. Germline assignment: CDR1 MNHNS and CDR2 SASEGT. The CDR3 length is 13 residues. The DNA of the CDR3 is TGTGCCAGCAGTGGGCAGGCTTACACTGAAGCTTTCTTT. Its protein product is CASSGQAYTEAFF.

The chain links TRBV7-2 to TRBJ1-4, with D possibly being TRBD1 (6 bases). In germline, CDR1 is SGHTA, CDR2 FQGNSA. The CDR3 sequence is 14 residues long. V dropped 3 bases and J dropped 8 bases, with 13 bases sitting between them. CDR3 DNA: TGTGCCAGCAGCTTGTTGGGGGCGAAAGAAAAACTGTTTTTT. Translating gives CASSLLGAKEKLFF.

This clone turned up a few times. The same CDR3 also results from other DNA sequences found in this sample. CDR3 region: CASSYGGTGQETQYF. For the CDR3, the DNA is TGTGCCAGCAGTTACGGAGGGACAGGCCAAGAGACCCAGTACTTC. J is TRBJ2-5 and V is TRBV6-5, with 8 positions matching TRBD1. V lost 2 bases to trimming and J lost 1 base; unmatched junction nucleotides: 3. CDR3 length equals 15 residues. Per germline, CDR1 MNHEY and CDR2 SVGAGI.

V gene TRBV6-1 combines with J gene TRBJ2-1; the D gene could be TRBD1 or TRBD2 (5 bases each). Germline CDR1 MNHNS, CDR2 SASEGT. V lost 7 bases to trimming and J lost 6 bases, with 16 bases between them. The CDR3 has 14 residues. CDR3 bases: TGTGCCAGCAAGGGACGAAATCTGCCCAATGAGCAGTTCTTC. Its translation: CASKGRNLPNEQFF.

This rearrangement joins TRBV4-1 to TRBJ2-3; D unresolved. Deletions cut 2 bases from V and 3 bases from J, with 6 bases between. Germline V gene data show CDR1 as MGHRA and CDR2 as YSYEKL. The CDR3 length is 13 residues. CDR3 coding DNA: TGCGCCAGCAGCCAAACACTAACAGATACGCAGTATTTT. Its protein product is CASSQTLTDTQYF.

This clone was found a few times. Other DNA sequences within the sample encode an identical CDR3. V gene TRBV5-6 combines with J gene TRBJ1-5, with a weak D call TRBD1 (6 bases). The CDR3 covers 14 residues. From germline, CDR1 is SGHDT and CDR2 YYEEEE. Trimming removed 0 bases at V and 4 bases at J, with 8 bases between. CDR3 DNA: TGTGCCAGCAGCTTGGGCAGGGGAAATCAGCCCCAGCATTTT. It encodes CASSLGRGNQPQHF.